This TCR beta chain was sequenced for a study of patients and donors after allogeneic stem cell transplantation (dated by TCRdb to the early 2020s). The CDR3 holds 16 amino acids from the cysteine to the phenylalanine. Only the CDR3 portion is preserved as DNA: 48 bases, with reading frame beginning at the first base. V is trimmed back by 0 bases and J by 8 bases, and the junction contains 9 bases that no gene match accounts for. The germline V gene (reference sequence) provides CDR1 GTSNPN and CDR2 SVGIG. Library construction relied on RT-PCR. Sequencing used a NextSeq 550. Using fastp trimming at Q25 and MiXCR clonotype assembly, TCRdb reanalyzed the public sequencing data and kept in-frame beta chains. Each record represents a unique CDR3 protein, reported with the most common genes and DNA among its rows. The sample includes around 4,000 distinct CDR3 sequences, with 24% observed a single time. The leading ten clones occupy roughly 17% of the sample.

With regard to this clonotype: Its antigen is unknown. Base qualities are not recorded, but no much larger clone differs from it by a single base.

The V and J segments used are TRBV30 and TRBJ2-1; 11 bases in the junction line up with TRBD2. The sample consisted of blood, either unsorted or a sorted T cell fraction (not recorded which). The clonotype originates from a human donor who was either an allogeneic HSCT recipient or a stem cell or donor lymphocyte infusion donor (not recorded which). It is not recorded whose cells these are; they may come from a transplant donor. The DNA sequence follows: TGTGCCTGGAGTGTAACTAAAACTAGCGGGAGCGATGAGCAGTTCTTC. It translates as CAWSVTKTSGSDEQFF.